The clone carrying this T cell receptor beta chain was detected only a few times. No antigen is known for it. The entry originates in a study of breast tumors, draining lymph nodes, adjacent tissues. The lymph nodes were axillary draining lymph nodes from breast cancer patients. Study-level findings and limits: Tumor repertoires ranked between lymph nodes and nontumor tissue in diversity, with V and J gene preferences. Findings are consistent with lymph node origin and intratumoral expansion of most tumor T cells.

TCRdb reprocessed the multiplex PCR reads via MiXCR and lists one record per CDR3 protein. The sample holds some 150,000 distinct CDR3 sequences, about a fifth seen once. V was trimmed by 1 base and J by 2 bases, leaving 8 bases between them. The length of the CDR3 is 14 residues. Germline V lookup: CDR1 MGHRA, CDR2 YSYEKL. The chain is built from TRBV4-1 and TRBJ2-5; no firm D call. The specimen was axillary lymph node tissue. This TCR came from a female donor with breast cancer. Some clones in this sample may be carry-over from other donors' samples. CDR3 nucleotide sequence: TGCGCCAGCAGCCAAGGCCCTAAACAAGAGACCCAGTACTTC. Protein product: CASSQGPKQETQYF.